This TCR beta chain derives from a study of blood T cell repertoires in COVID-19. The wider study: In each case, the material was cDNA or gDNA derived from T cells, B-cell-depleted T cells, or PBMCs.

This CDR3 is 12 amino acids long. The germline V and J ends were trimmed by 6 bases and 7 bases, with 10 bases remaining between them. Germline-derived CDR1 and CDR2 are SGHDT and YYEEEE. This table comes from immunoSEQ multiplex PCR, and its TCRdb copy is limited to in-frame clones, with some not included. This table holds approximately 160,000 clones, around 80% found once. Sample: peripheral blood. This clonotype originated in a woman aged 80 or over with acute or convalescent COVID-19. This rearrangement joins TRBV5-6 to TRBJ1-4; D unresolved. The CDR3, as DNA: TGTGCCAGCATCACTGAGGGTGAAAAACTGTTTTTT. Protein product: CASITEGEKLFF.